One T cell receptor beta chain is described in this entry. Its antigen is undetermined. The data were produced by immunoSEQ multiplex PCR, yet TCRdb's version contains in-frame clones alone and is incomplete. Of about 140,000 clones listed, roughly 80% are singletons. Germline CDR1 is SGDLS and CDR2 is YYNGEE. This CDR3 region has 15 residues. Unmatched junction bases numbered 6, after V lost 4 bases and J lost 3 bases. This sample was taken from a study of cytotoxic CD8 clonotypes in ibrutinib-treated CLL. Study context: Productive templates per sample averaged roughly 230,000; productive rearrangements, about 89,000. Whole-study findings and limits: Progressing and sustained-remission patients had different sampling times. Researchers report that baseline clonality outpaced age-matched healthy donors and tracked circulating CD8+ T-cell counts. Public clonotypes, found uncommonly, either contracted or stayed stable on treatment.

The chain joins TRBV9 to TRBJ2-1; TRBD2 agrees at 8 bases. Here the sequenced sample was PBMCs, taken after 12 months of ibrutinib treatment. The clonotype was recovered from a human donor with chronic lymphocytic leukemia. CDR3 loop: CASSLGGGIYNEQFF. The CDR3, as DNA: TGTGCCAGCAGCTTAGGCGGGGGGATCTACAATGAGCAGTTCTTC.